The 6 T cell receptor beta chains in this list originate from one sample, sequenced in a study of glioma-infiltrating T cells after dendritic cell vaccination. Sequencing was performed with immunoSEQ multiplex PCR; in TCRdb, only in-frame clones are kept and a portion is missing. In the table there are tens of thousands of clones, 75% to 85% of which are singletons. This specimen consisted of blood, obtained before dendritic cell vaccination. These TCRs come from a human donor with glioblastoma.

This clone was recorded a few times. CDR3 nucleotide sequence: TGCGCCAGCAGCTTGGGGCAGGGTCTACTCTACGAGCAGTACTTC. It encodes CASSLGQGLLYEQYF. The chain has TRBV5-1 and TRBJ2-7; weak D call: TRBD1 (5 bases). This CDR3 spans 15 amino acids. The V gene's germline CDR1 is SGHRS and CDR2 YFSETQ. V was shortened by 0 bases and J by 3 bases, with 13 bases between the two germline ends.

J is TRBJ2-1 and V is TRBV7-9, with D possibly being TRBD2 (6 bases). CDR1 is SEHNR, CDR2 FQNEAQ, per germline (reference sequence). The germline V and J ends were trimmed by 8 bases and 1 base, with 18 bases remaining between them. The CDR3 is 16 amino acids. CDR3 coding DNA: TGTGCCAGCTCCCCCAGAACGGGGGATTCCTACAATGAGCAGTTCTTC. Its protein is CASSPRTGDSYNEQFF.

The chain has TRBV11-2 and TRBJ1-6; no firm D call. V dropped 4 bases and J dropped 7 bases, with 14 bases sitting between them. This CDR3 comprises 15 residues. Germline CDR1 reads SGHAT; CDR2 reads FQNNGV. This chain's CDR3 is CASSSDPGVNSPLHF. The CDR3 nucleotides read TGTGCCAGCAGCTCAGATCCGGGAGTGAATTCACCCCTCCACTTT.

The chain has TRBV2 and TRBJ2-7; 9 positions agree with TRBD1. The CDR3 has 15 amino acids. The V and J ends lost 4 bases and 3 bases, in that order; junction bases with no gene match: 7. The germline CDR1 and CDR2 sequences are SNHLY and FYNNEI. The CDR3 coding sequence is TGTGCCAGCAGTGTTGGGACAGGGTTATTCTACGAGCAGTACTTC. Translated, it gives CASSVGTGLFYEQYF.

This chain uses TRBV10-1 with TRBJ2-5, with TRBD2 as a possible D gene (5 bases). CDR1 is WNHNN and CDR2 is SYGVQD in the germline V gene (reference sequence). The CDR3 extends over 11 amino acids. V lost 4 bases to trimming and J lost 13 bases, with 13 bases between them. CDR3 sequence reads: CASSGYGDRYF. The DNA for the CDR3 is TGCGCCAGCAGTGGATACGGGGATCGGTACTTC.

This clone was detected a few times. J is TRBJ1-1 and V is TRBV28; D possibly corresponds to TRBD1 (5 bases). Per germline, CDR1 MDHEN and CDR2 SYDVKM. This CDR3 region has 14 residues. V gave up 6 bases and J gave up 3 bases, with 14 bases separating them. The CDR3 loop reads CASRSQGFDTEAFF. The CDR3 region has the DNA TGTGCCAGCAGATCCCAGGGTTTCGACACTGAAGCTTTCTTT. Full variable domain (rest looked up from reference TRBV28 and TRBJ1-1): DVKVTQSSRYLVKRTGEKVFLECVQDMDHENMFWYRQDPGLGLRLIYFSYDVKMKEKGDIPEGYSVSREKKERFSLILESASTNQTSMYLCASRSQGFDTEAFFGQGTRLTVV.